Listed below are T cell receptor beta chains from one sample, sequenced in a study of blood T cells in healthy people across ages. Each CDR3 protein is one row after TCRdb ran MiXCR on the 5' RACE reads. Of over 500,000 distinct CDR3 sequences listed, about a quarter are singletons. These sequences were also reported in another study, on T cells of mothers and their children.

Sequencing used blood. The source is a boy aged 2 to 10 in good health. The CDR3 runs from the conserved cysteine through the conserved F or W. Fields, in order: CDR3 length, J gene, D gene, clone size, V gene, CDR3 DNA, CDR3 protein. The D gene is left open where the match is weak. Size tells how often a clone was seen (once, few, many) or the class of an expanded clone, and some rows leave it out.

len: 13
j_gene: TRBJ2-7
d_gene: TRBD2
abundance: -
v_gene: TRBV30
CDR3nt: TGTGCCTGGAAAGGCCAGCGGGGCTACGAGCAGTACTTC
CDR3aa: CAWKGQRGYEQYF

len: 14
j_gene: TRBJ2-1
d_gene: TRBD2
abundance: -
v_gene: TRBV27
CDR3nt: TGTGCCAGCAGTTTGAAAGTAGCGGGCAATGAGCAGTTCTTC
CDR3aa: CASSLKVAGNEQFF

len: 17
j_gene: TRBJ2-6
d_gene: TRBD1
abundance: -
v_gene: TRBV29-1
CDR3nt: TGCAGCGTTGACCCTGGGACAGCTAGCTCTGGGGCCAACGTCCTGACTTTC
CDR3aa: CSVDPGTASSGANVLTF

len: 15
j_gene: TRBJ2-1
d_gene: TRBD2
abundance: -
v_gene: TRBV20-1
CDR3nt: TGCAGTGCGGATAGCGGGGAGACCTCCTACAATGAGCAGTTCTTC
CDR3aa: CSADSGETSYNEQFF

len: 12
j_gene: TRBJ2-5
d_gene: TRBD2
abundance: few
v_gene: TRBV20-1
CDR3nt: TGCAGTTCTGCGGGGGGACGGGAGACCCAGTACTTC
CDR3aa: CSSAGGRETQYF

len: 16
j_gene: TRBJ2-1
d_gene: TRBD2
abundance: -
v_gene: TRBV12-5
CDR3nt: TGTGCTAGTGGTTTGGTAAGGCTAGCGGCTTACGATGAGCAGTTCTTC
CDR3aa: CASGLVRLAAYDEQFF

len: 13
j_gene: TRBJ2-7
d_gene: -
abundance: -
v_gene: TRBV10-3
CDR3nt: TGTGCCATCAACAGAGCTAGCCCCTACGAGCAGTACTTC
CDR3aa: CAINRASPYEQYF

len: 15
j_gene: TRBJ2-7
d_gene: -
abundance: -
v_gene: TRBV7-2
CDR3nt: TGTGCCAGCAGCTGGGACGACGAGGTAGTCTACGAGCAGTACTTC
CDR3aa: CASSWDDEVVYEQYF

len: 15
j_gene: TRBJ1-2
d_gene: TRBD1
abundance: few
v_gene: TRBV2
CDR3nt: TGTGCCAGCACCAAGGACAGGGGGCGTTTGGATGGCTACACCTTC
CDR3aa: CASTKDRGRLDGYTF

len: 15
j_gene: TRBJ2-4
d_gene: TRBD2
abundance: -
v_gene: TRBV4-1
CDR3nt: TGCGCCAGCAGCCAAGACGCAAGCGGGACCAACATTCAGTACTTC
CDR3aa: CASSQDASGTNIQYF

len: 14
j_gene: TRBJ1-2
d_gene: -
abundance: few
v_gene: TRBV4-2
CDR3nt: TGTGCCAGCAGCCAAGAGGCGGCCGGGTATGGCTACACCTTC
CDR3aa: CASSQEAAGYGYTF

len: 14
j_gene: TRBJ2-2
d_gene: -
abundance: -
v_gene: TRBV10-2
CDR3nt: TGCGCCAGCAACGCGAAGCGGGTCACCGGGGAGCTGTTTTTT
CDR3aa: CASNAKRVTGELFF

len: 12
j_gene: TRBJ2-2
d_gene: -
abundance: few
v_gene: TRBV5-4
CDR3nt: TGTGCCAGCAGCTTGGTGGACGGGGAGCTGTTTTTT
CDR3aa: CASSLVDGELFF

len: 15
j_gene: TRBJ2-7
d_gene: TRBD1
abundance: -
v_gene: TRBV6-5
CDR3nt: TGTGCCAGCAGTTACGGAAGGGGGCCAAACTACGAGCAGTACTTC
CDR3aa: CASSYGRGPNYEQYF

len: 16
j_gene: TRBJ2-5
d_gene: TRBD2
abundance: -
v_gene: TRBV12-3/TRBV12-4
CDR3nt: TGTGCCAGCAGTTTATATAGTAGCGGGGGCGAGGAGACCCAGTACTTC
CDR3aa: CASSLYSSGGEETQYF

len: 12
j_gene: TRBJ2-5
d_gene: -
abundance: once
v_gene: TRBV29-1
CDR3nt: TGCAGCGTTGAAGATCTCTGGGAGACCCAGTACTTC
CDR3aa: CSVEDLWETQYF

len: 16
j_gene: TRBJ2-4
d_gene: TRBD2
abundance: -
v_gene: TRBV10-3
CDR3nt: TGTGCCATCAGCAGCCTCGGCGGGGGGGCCAAAAACATTCAGTACTTC
CDR3aa: CAISSLGGGAKNIQYF

len: 14
j_gene: TRBJ2-7
d_gene: TRBD1
abundance: -
v_gene: TRBV20-1
CDR3nt: TGCAGTGCTAGTGCGGACAGGGAATCCTACGAGCAGTACTTC
CDR3aa: CSASADRESYEQYF

len: 18
j_gene: TRBJ2-3
d_gene: TRBD2
abundance: few
v_gene: TRBV9
CDR3nt: TGTGCCAGCAGCCCCACCGTAGCGGGAGATACTAGCACGGATACGCAGTGTTTT
CDR3aa: CASSPTVAGDTSTDTQCF

len: 11
j_gene: TRBJ2-5
d_gene: -
abundance: few
v_gene: TRBV10-3
CDR3nt: TGTGCCACCCGAGCAGGAGGGACCCAGTACTTC
CDR3aa: CATRAGGTQYF

len: 15
j_gene: TRBJ2-1
d_gene: TRBD2
abundance: -
v_gene: TRBV6-5
CDR3nt: TGTGCCAGCAGTTACGCTAGCGGTGGGTACAATGAGCAGTTCTTC
CDR3aa: CASSYASGGYNEQFF

len: 12
j_gene: TRBJ1-4
d_gene: -
abundance: -
v_gene: TRBV15
CDR3nt: TGTGCCACCGCCGGGGGTACTGAAAAACTGTTTTTT
CDR3aa: CATAGGTEKLFF

len: 15
j_gene: TRBJ2-4
d_gene: -
abundance: few
v_gene: TRBV4-1
CDR3nt: TGCGCCAGCAGCCAACGCTACCGAGCCAAAAACATTCAGTACTTC
CDR3aa: CASSQRYRAKNIQYF

len: 16
j_gene: TRBJ2-1
d_gene: -
abundance: few
v_gene: TRBV5-1
CDR3nt: TGCGCCAGCAGCGAGGCCGGGACCGGAATTTACAATGAGCAGTTCTTC
CDR3aa: CASSEAGTGIYNEQFF

len: 15
j_gene: TRBJ1-3
d_gene: -
abundance: -
v_gene: TRBV13
CDR3nt: TGTGCCAGCAGCTTAGGGGTAGGGACTGGAAACACCATATATTTT
CDR3aa: CASSLGVGTGNTIYF

len: 13
j_gene: TRBJ1-1
d_gene: TRBD1
abundance: few
v_gene: TRBV13
CDR3nt: TGTGCCAGCAGCACCTACAGGGGCACTGAAGCTTTCTTT
CDR3aa: CASSTYRGTEAFF

len: 15
j_gene: TRBJ2-7
d_gene: TRBD2
abundance: few
v_gene: TRBV11-2
CDR3nt: TGTGCCAGCAGCTTAGATGTAGCGGGAGGGGAAGAGCAGTACTTC
CDR3aa: CASSLDVAGGEEQYF

len: 17
j_gene: TRBJ2-2
d_gene: -
abundance: few
v_gene: TRBV5-1
CDR3nt: TGCGCCAGCAGCTTGGAGGGGGGCCTGCCAGGCACCGGGGAGCTGTTTTTT
CDR3aa: CASSLEGGLPGTGELFF

len: 14
j_gene: TRBJ2-1
d_gene: TRBD1
abundance: few
v_gene: TRBV6-5
CDR3nt: TGTGCCAGCTCCGACAGGGGACACTACAATGAGCAGTTCTTC
CDR3aa: CASSDRGHYNEQFF

len: 13
j_gene: TRBJ2-1
d_gene: -
abundance: -
v_gene: TRBV5-1
CDR3nt: TGCGCCAGCAGCGCTCCCAGGGTGCGAGAGCAGTTCTTC
CDR3aa: CASSAPRVREQFF

len: 16
j_gene: TRBJ2-5
d_gene: TRBD2
abundance: -
v_gene: TRBV6-5
CDR3nt: TGTGCCTGCAGTTACTCTGTAGCGGGTAACCAAGAGACCCAGTACTTC
CDR3aa: CACSYSVAGNQETQYF

len: 14
j_gene: TRBJ2-5
d_gene: TRBD2
abundance: few
v_gene: TRBV6-5
CDR3nt: TGTGCCAGCTGTAGCGGGGGGAACCAAGAGACCCAGTACTTC
CDR3aa: CASCSGGNQETQYF

len: 14
j_gene: TRBJ2-4
d_gene: TRBD1
abundance: few
v_gene: TRBV24-1
CDR3nt: TGTGCCACCAGGGGACAGTTAGCCAAAAACATTCAGTACTTC
CDR3aa: CATRGQLAKNIQYF

len: 12
j_gene: TRBJ1-1
d_gene: TRBD1
abundance: few
v_gene: TRBV20-1
CDR3nt: TGCAGTAGACAGGGGACGAACACTGAAGCTTTCTTT
CDR3aa: CSRQGTNTEAFF

len: 14
j_gene: TRBJ1-6
d_gene: -
abundance: -
v_gene: TRBV12-5
CDR3nt: TGTGCTACCGGCGTGGGACAATATAATTCACCCCTCCACTTT
CDR3aa: CATGVGQYNSPLHF

len: 12
j_gene: TRBJ1-4
d_gene: -
abundance: -
v_gene: TRBV6-2/TRBV6-3
CDR3nt: TGTGCCAGCAGAACGGACGGTGAAAAACTGTTTTTT
CDR3aa: CASRTDGEKLFF

len: 14
j_gene: TRBJ2-5
d_gene: -
abundance: -
v_gene: TRBV12-3/TRBV12-4
CDR3nt: TGTGCCAGCAGCCCCGACTTCAACCAAGAGACCCAGTACTTC
CDR3aa: CASSPDFNQETQYF

len: 14
j_gene: TRBJ2-2
d_gene: -
abundance: -
v_gene: TRBV2
CDR3nt: TGTGCCAGCAGGGAGCAGTACCCAACCGGGGAGCTGTTTTTT
CDR3aa: CASREQYPTGELFF

len: 14
j_gene: TRBJ1-4
d_gene: TRBD1
abundance: few
v_gene: TRBV3-1
CDR3nt: TGTGCCAGCAGCCAAAACAGGGGGAATGAAAAACTGTTTTTT
CDR3aa: CASSQNRGNEKLFF

len: 15
j_gene: TRBJ2-1
d_gene: -
abundance: few
v_gene: TRBV19
CDR3nt: TGTGCCAGTAGTACCAGCTTGGACTACAGGAATGAGCAGTTCTTC
CDR3aa: CASSTSLDYRNEQFF

len: 14
j_gene: TRBJ1-4
d_gene: -
abundance: -
v_gene: TRBV4-1
CDR3nt: TGCGCCAGCACCCCGACCGGAGCGGAGGAAAAACTGTTTTTT
CDR3aa: CASTPTGAEEKLFF

len: 15
j_gene: TRBJ2-1
d_gene: TRBD2
abundance: -
v_gene: TRBV6-2/TRBV6-3
CDR3nt: TGTGTCAGCAGACTTAGCGGGGGGCGTGGCAATGAGCAGTTCTTC
CDR3aa: CVSRLSGGRGNEQFF

len: 13
j_gene: TRBJ1-2
d_gene: -
abundance: few
v_gene: TRBV12-5
CDR3nt: TGTGCTAGTGGTGCCGGGACGGTATATGGCTACACCTTC
CDR3aa: CASGAGTVYGYTF

len: 16
j_gene: TRBJ2-3
d_gene: TRBD2
abundance: few
v_gene: TRBV20-1
CDR3nt: TGCAGTGCTAGAGCCTCCCTAGCGGGGCTCACAGATACGCAGTATTTT
CDR3aa: CSARASLAGLTDTQYF

len: 21
j_gene: TRBJ2-3
d_gene: TRBD2
abundance: many
v_gene: TRBV7-6
CDR3nt: TGTGCCAGCAGCTCGACGAGGGCCCTAGCGGGGGGGCGATCGGGCACAGATACGCAGTATTTT
CDR3aa: CASSSTRALAGGRSGTDTQYF

len: 18
j_gene: TRBJ2-1
d_gene: -
abundance: few
v_gene: TRBV12-5
CDR3nt: TGTGCTAGTGGATTGGGAATGGGCGCGAGCGCCTCCTACAATGAGCAGTTCTTC
CDR3aa: CASGLGMGASASYNEQFF

len: 14
j_gene: TRBJ1-2
d_gene: -
abundance: -
v_gene: TRBV29-1
CDR3nt: TGCAGCGCCGGACCTGAGACAGTCGGCTATGGCTACACCTTC
CDR3aa: CSAGPETVGYGYTF

len: 13
j_gene: TRBJ1-2
d_gene: -
abundance: few
v_gene: TRBV6-5
CDR3nt: TGTGCCAGCAGCCCAGAAATGGTCCGTGGCTACACCTTC
CDR3aa: CASSPEMVRGYTF

len: 20
j_gene: TRBJ2-1
d_gene: -
abundance: -
v_gene: TRBV7-8
CDR3nt: TGTGCCAGCAGCTTAGGGTCAGGGGGGATTGGGAGTTGGAGCTACAATGAGCAGTTCTTC
CDR3aa: CASSLGSGGIGSWSYNEQFF

len: 13
j_gene: TRBJ2-1
d_gene: -
abundance: -
v_gene: TRBV6-6
CDR3nt: TGTGCCAGCAGTAGAAGGTGGGAGAATGAGCAGTTCTTC
CDR3aa: CASSRRWENEQFF

len: 14
j_gene: TRBJ1-1
d_gene: TRBD1
abundance: -
v_gene: TRBV12-3/TRBV12-4
CDR3nt: TGTGCCAGCAGCCTACAGGGGGGGGACAGGGAAGCTTTCTTT
CDR3aa: CASSLQGGDREAFF

len: 16
j_gene: TRBJ2-4
d_gene: -
abundance: -
v_gene: TRBV5-1
CDR3nt: TGCGCCAGCAGCTTACAGGGACTCCTTTACAAAAACATTCAGTACTTC
CDR3aa: CASSLQGLLYKNIQYF

len: 13
j_gene: TRBJ1-1
d_gene: -
abundance: -
v_gene: TRBV5-1
CDR3nt: TGCGCCAGCAGCTTCGACAGAACCACTGAAGCTTTCTTT
CDR3aa: CASSFDRTTEAFF

len: 12
j_gene: TRBJ2-1
d_gene: -
abundance: few
v_gene: TRBV7-6
CDR3nt: TGTGCCAACAGCTTAGTAGGTAATGGGCAGTTCTTC
CDR3aa: CANSLVGNGQFF

len: 14
j_gene: TRBJ1-2
d_gene: TRBD1
abundance: few
v_gene: TRBV7-9
CDR3nt: TGTGCCAGCAGCACGGACAGGGGCCGGTATGGCTACACCTTC
CDR3aa: CASSTDRGRYGYTF

len: 15
j_gene: TRBJ2-5
d_gene: -
abundance: many
v_gene: TRBV4-2
CDR3nt: TGTGCCAGCAGCTTACGCCCAGGGTTGGGAGAGACCCAGTACTTC
CDR3aa: CASSLRPGLGETQYF

len: 12
j_gene: TRBJ1-2
d_gene: -
abundance: -
v_gene: TRBV6-1
CDR3nt: TGTGCCAGCAGTGACCGCTACTATGGCTACACCTTC
CDR3aa: CASSDRYYGYTF